Each of the 21 T cell receptor beta chains below was sequenced from the same sample in a study of breast tumors, draining lymph nodes, adjacent tissues. TCRdb redid the calling of the multiplex PCR reads with MiXCR, one entry per CDR3 protein. The table has around 130,000 distinct CDR3 sequences, roughly 20% seen once. Breast cancer patients provided tissue from their axillary draining lymph nodes. The sample comprised axillary lymph node tissue. These receptor sequences come from a female donor with breast cancer. Some clones in this sample may be carry-over from other donors' samples.

This clonotype was seen a few times. The chain joins TRBV4-1 to TRBJ2-1; TRBD2 might be the D (8 bases). Between the trimmed V and J ends, which lost 1 base and 8 bases, there was a span of 18 bases. The CDR3 spans 16 residues. From germline, CDR1 is MGHRA and CDR2 YSYEKL. CDR3 region: CASSQGIREGADEQFF. CDR3 in DNA: TGCGCCAGCAGCCAAGGAATTCGGGAGGGGGCCGATGAGCAGTTCTTC.

This clonotype occurred many times. The chain joins TRBV6-1 to TRBJ2-3; no clear D. The CDR3 extends over 16 amino acids. Germline V lookup: CDR1 MNHNS, CDR2 SASEGT. V shed 7 bases and J shed 1 base, with 18 bases lying between them. This CDR3 is CASNLGLGSGTDTQYF. CDR3 bases: TGTGCCAGCAATCTCGGTCTGGGGTCCGGCACAGATACGCAGTATTTT.

To note about this clonotype: A read error may explain this, as a much larger clone is one base away. The rearrangement joins TRBV20-1 to TRBJ2-6; D not resolved. V dropped 3 bases and J dropped 1 base, with 4 bases sitting between them. From germline, CDR1 is DFQATT and CDR2 SNEGSKA (reference sequence). CDR3 length equals 13 residues. This chain's CDR3 is CSASGSGANVLTF. CDR3 nucleotides: TGCAGTGCTAGTGGGTCTGGGGCCAACGTCCTGACTTTC.

This clonotype was observed at least ten times. V gene TRBV19 combines with J gene TRBJ2-1, with 8 bases lining up with TRBD1. Germline V lookup: CDR1 LNHDA, CDR2 SQIVND (reference sequence). V was clipped by 6 bases and J by 5 bases; unmatched bases: 3. This CDR3 spans 13 amino acids. CDR3 region: CASSRTGNNEQFF. For the CDR3, the DNA is TGTGCCAGTAGCCGGACAGGGAACAATGAGCAGTTCTTC. The variable domain in full, with the rest retrieved from reference TRBV19 and TRBJ2-1, is DGGITQSPKYLFRKEGQNVTLSCEQNLNHDAMYWYRQDPGQGLRLIYYSQIVNDFQKGDIAEGYSVSREKKESFPLTVTSAQKNPTAFYLCASSRTGNNEQFFGPGTRLTVL.

The V gene is TRBV3-1, the J gene TRBJ2-7, with D maybe TRBD2 (5 bases). This CDR3 comprises 16 residues. The ends were cut back, 5 bases at V and 3 bases at J, with 20 bases in the middle. CDR1 and CDR2 (germline): LGHDT, YNNKEL (reference sequence). Here the CDR3 DNA reads TGTGCCAGCAGCGCTTCAGAGGGCAGCGCCGGCTACGAGCAGTACTTC. Amino acid sequence: CASSASEGSAGYEQYF.

The chain couples TRBV25-1 to TRBJ2-2, with a weak D call TRBD1 (6 bases). The V and J ends lost 4 bases and 6 bases respectively, with 12 bases between them. The V gene's germline CDR1 is MGHDK and CDR2 SYGVNS. The CDR3 spans 14 residues. The CDR3: CASSGTGISGELFF. For the CDR3, the DNA is TGTGCCAGCAGTGGAACAGGGATCTCCGGGGAGCTGTTTTTT. Combining the CDR3 with reference TRBV25-1 and TRBJ2-2 gives the whole variable domain EADIYQTPRYLVIGTGKKITLECSQTMGHDKMYWYQQDPGMELHLIHYSYGVNSTEKGDLSSESTVSRIRTEHFPLTLESARPSHTSQYLCASSGTGISGELFFGEGSRLTVL.

Notes on this clonotype: With a much larger clone just one base away, this may be a read error. This chain connects TRBV19 to TRBJ2-3, with D hard to call. Germline CDR1 is LNHDA and CDR2 is SQIVND (reference sequence). The CDR3 is 17 amino acids. This CDR3 is CASGMSLGLTSTDTQYF. CDR3 bases: TGTGCCAGTGGTATGAGTCTGGGCTTAACTAGCACAGATACGCAGTATTTT.

This clonotype was seen a single time. The conserved final phenylalanine or tryptophan is absent from the CDR3, which likely points to a read error. This rearrangement joins TRBV28 to TRBJ2-2; D may correspond to TRBD1 or TRBD2 (5 bases each). The CDR3 has 15 residues. Germline-derived CDR1 and CDR2 are MDHEN and SYDVKM. The V gene lost 3 bases and the J gene lost 2 bases, with 10 bases spanning the gap. The CDR3 region is CASSFGALNTGELFS. The CDR3 DNA is TGTGCCAGCAGTTTCGGGGCCCTAAACACCGGGGAGCTGTTTTCT.

This clonotype was seen a single time. A much larger clone lies one base from this, so it may be a read error. V is TRBV29-1 and J is TRBJ2-7; unclear D gene. CDR3 length: 12 residues. The germline gives CDR1 SQVTM, CDR2 ANQGSEA. The CDR3 sequence: CSVDGPSHEQYF. The CDR3 DNA is TGCAGCGTTGACGGGCCCTCCCACGAGCAGTACTTC.

This clonotype was picked up many times. The CDR3 loop reads CSVPTGPRDTQYF. The CDR3 DNA is TGCAGCGTTCCGACAGGGCCGAGAGATACGCAGTATTTT. The chain uses TRBV29-1 and TRBJ2-3; 7 nucleotides agree with TRBD1. The length of the CDR3 is 13 residues. V lost 5 bases, J lost 5 bases, and 7 bases stayed unmatched. Germline V gene lookup returns CDR1 SQVTM and CDR2 ANQGSEA.

Concerning this clonotype itself: Being one base from a much bigger clone, this may be a read error. The gene calls are TRBV12-3 or TRBV12-4 and TRBJ2-2; D possibly corresponds to TRBD1 (6 bases). This CDR3 contains 15 residues. The CDR3 DNA sequence: TGTGCCAGCATCTTGGACAGCATCAACACCAGGGAGCTGTTTTTT. Its protein is CASILDSINTRELFF.

Ten or more counts support this clonotype. The chain has TRBV5-4 and TRBJ2-1; TRBD2 matches 7 bases. Germline CDR1 is SGHNT and CDR2 is YYREEE (reference sequence). CDR3 length: 15 amino acids. V gave up 4 bases and J gave up 4 bases; unmatched junction bases: 8. The CDR3 protein is CASSPGGPGYNEQFF. Here the CDR3 DNA reads TGTGCCAGCAGCCCGGGGGGACCCGGATACAATGAGCAGTTCTTC. Drawing the rest from reference TRBV5-4 and TRBJ2-1, the complete variable domain is ETGVTQSPTHLIKTRGQQVTLRCSSQSGHNTVSWYQQALGQGPQFIFQYYREEENGRGNFPPRFSGLQFPNYSSELNVNALELDDSALYLCASSPGGPGYNEQFFGPGTRLTVL.

This clonotype was observed many times. DNA of the CDR3: TGTGCCAGCAGCTTAGGTGTAGGGGCGGGAGAGCAGTACTTC. Translated, it gives CASSLGVGAGEQYF. V and J are TRBV7-9 and TRBJ2-7; D is possibly TRBD2 (6 bases). Trimming pared 1 base from V and 7 bases from J, leaving 14 bases between. The CDR3 consists of 14 residues. Germline CDR1 SEHNR, CDR2 FQNEAQ (reference sequence).

The J gene is TRBJ1-3, the V gene TRBV9; no clear D gene. The CDR3 spans 16 residues. In germline, CDR1 is SGDLS, CDR2 YYNGEE. V was trimmed by 0 bases and J by 4 bases, leaving 14 bases between them. The CDR3 reads CASSVAPGLVGNTIYF. The CDR3 region has the DNA TGTGCCAGCAGCGTAGCGCCCGGCCTTGTGGGAAACACCATATATTTT.

This clonotype appeared many times. The chain combines TRBV6-6 with TRBJ1-5, with D maybe TRBD1 (5 bases). The germline V gene encodes CDR1 MNHNY and CDR2 SVGAGI (reference sequence). The CDR3 is 15 residues long. With 2 bases removed from V and 2 bases from J, the gap between germline ends came to 10 bases. This CDR3 is CASSYEGRGNQPQHF. As DNA, the CDR3 is TGTGCCAGCAGTTACGAGGGACGAGGCAATCAGCCCCAGCATTTT.

This clonotype was counted many times. The V call is TRBV19, the J call TRBJ2-1; 12 positions agree with TRBD2. CDR3 size: 16 residues. CDR1 LNHDA and CDR2 SQIVND come from the germline V gene (reference sequence). V dropped 6 bases and J dropped 7; count of bases not matched to a gene: 10. CDR3 region: CASRPPLAGGGNEQFF. The DNA for the CDR3 is TGTGCCAGTAGGCCCCCTCTAGCGGGAGGGGGGAATGAGCAGTTCTTC. Full variable domain (missing parts from reference TRBV19 and TRBJ2-1): DGGITQSPKYLFRKEGQNVTLSCEQNLNHDAMYWYRQDPGQGLRLIYYSQIVNDFQKGDIAEGYSVSREKKESFPLTVTSAQKNPTAFYLCASRPPLAGGGNEQFFGPGTRLTVL.

This clonotype came up many times. This chain uses TRBV12-3 or TRBV12-4 with TRBJ2-7; 7 bases match TRBD1. CDR3 length: 14 residues. V lost 3 bases and J lost 3; bases outside the gene matches: 5. The DNA of the CDR3 is TGTGCCAGCAGTTTGGGGACAGCAAACTACGAGCAGTACTTC. The encoded protein is CASSLGTANYEQYF.

Turning to this clonotype: This clone may be a read error of a much larger clone one base away. The V and J genes are TRBV30 and TRBJ1-2; D possibly corresponds to TRBD1 (5 bases). Germline-derived CDR1 and CDR2 are GTSNPN and SVGIG (reference sequence). The CDR3 has 13 amino acids. The DNA of the CDR3 is TGTGACTGGAGTGTGTCAGGGAAAGCTGGCTACACCTTC. This encodes CDWSVSGKAGYTF.

This clonotype was counted between two and nine times. The chain couples TRBV6-1 to TRBJ1-3; D is unresolved. The CDR3 length is 14 residues. The germline V gene encodes CDR1 MNHNS and CDR2 SASEGT. Between the trimmed V and J ends, which lost 8 bases and 0 bases, there was a span of 11 bases. The CDR3 sequence: CASDQSSSGNTIYF. CDR3 coding DNA: TGTGCCAGCGATCAGAGTAGCTCTGGAAACACCATATATTTT.

Notes on this clonotype: This may stem from a read error, because a much larger clone lies one nucleotide away. V usage is TRBV5-1 and J usage is TRBJ2-1; D is perhaps TRBD1 or TRBD2 (5 bases each). The germline V gene encodes CDR1 SGHRS and CDR2 YFSETQ. The CDR3 runs to 14 residues. CDR3 bases: TGCGCCAGCGGCTTGGGGACGGCCTACAATGAGCAGTTCTTC. Its protein is CASGLGTAYNEQFF.

The sample holds many counts of this clonotype. The V call is TRBV19, the J call TRBJ2-6; either TRBD1 or TRBD2 may fit D (5 bases each). The length of the CDR3 is 15 residues. Germline V CDR1 and CDR2: LNHDA, SQIVND (reference sequence). Trimming removed 3 bases at V and 4 bases at J, with 10 bases between. The chain's CDR3 is CASSISGTGANVLTF. As DNA, the CDR3 is TGTGCCAGTAGTATTTCGGGGACCGGGGCCAACGTCCTGACTTTC.